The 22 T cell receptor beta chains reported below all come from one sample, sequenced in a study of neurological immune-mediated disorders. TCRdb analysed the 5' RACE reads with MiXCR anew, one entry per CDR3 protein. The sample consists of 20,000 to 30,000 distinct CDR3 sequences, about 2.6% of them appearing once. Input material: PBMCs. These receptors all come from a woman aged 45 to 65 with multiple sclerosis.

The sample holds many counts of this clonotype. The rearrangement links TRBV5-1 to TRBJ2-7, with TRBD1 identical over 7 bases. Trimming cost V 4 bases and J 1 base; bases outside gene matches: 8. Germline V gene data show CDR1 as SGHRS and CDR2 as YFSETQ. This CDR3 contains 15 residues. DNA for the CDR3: TGCGCCAGCAGCATCGGGACAGTCCGTTCCTACGAGCAGTACTTC. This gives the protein CASSIGTVRSYEQYF.

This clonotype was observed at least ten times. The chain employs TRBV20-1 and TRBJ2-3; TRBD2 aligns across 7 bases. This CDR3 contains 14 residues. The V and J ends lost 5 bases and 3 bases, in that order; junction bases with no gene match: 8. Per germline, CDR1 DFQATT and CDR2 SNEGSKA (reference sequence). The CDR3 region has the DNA TGCAGTGCTGCTAGGGGAGGGGCAACAGATACGCAGTATTTT. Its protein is CSAARGGATDTQYF.

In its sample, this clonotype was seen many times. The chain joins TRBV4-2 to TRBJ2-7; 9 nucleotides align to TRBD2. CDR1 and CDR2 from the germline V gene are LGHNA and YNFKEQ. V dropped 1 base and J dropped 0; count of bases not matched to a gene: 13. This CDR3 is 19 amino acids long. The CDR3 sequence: CASSQGSSGGPLSSYEQYF. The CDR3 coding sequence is TGTGCCAGCAGCCAAGGGAGTAGCGGGGGCCCTCTTAGCTCCTACGAGCAGTACTTC.

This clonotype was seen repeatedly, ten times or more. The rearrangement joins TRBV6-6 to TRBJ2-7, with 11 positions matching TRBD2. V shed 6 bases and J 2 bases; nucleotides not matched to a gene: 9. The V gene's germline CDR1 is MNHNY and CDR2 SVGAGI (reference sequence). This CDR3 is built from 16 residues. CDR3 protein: CASSPGIAGGTYEQYF. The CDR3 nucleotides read TGTGCCAGCAGCCCGGGAATAGCGGGAGGGACCTACGAGCAGTACTTC.

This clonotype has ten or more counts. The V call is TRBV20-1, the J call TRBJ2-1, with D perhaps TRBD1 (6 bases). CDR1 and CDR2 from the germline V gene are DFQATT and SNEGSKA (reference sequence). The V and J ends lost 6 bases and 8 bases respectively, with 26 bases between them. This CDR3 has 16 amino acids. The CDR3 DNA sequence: TGCAGTGCCATGGACAGAGAATCTAGCCGAAGGGATGAGCAGTTCTTC. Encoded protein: CSAMDRESSRRDEQFF.

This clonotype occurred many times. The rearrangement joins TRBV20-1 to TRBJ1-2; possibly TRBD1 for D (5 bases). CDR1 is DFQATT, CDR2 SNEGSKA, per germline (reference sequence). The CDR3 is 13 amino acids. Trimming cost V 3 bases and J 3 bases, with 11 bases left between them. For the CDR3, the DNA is TGCAGTGCTAGTCCAGGGCTGGACTATGGCTACACCTTC. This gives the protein CSASPGLDYGYTF.

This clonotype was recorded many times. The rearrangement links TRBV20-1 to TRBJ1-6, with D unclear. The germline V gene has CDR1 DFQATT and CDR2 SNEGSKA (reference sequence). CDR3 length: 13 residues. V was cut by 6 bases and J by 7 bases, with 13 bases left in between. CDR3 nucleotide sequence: TGCAGTGCCCGACCGGGCGGGAATTCACCCCTCCACTTT. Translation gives CSARPGGNSPLHF.

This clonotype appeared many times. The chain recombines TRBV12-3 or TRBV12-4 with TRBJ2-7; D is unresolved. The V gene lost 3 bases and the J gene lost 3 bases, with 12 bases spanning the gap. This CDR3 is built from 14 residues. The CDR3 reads CASSLDGGNYEQYF. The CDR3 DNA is TGTGCCAGCAGTTTGGACGGTGGAAACTACGAGCAGTACTTC.

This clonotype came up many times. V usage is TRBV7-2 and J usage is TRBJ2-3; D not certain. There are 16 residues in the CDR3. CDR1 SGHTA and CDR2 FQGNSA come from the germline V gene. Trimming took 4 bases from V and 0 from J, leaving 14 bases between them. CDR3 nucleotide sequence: TGTGCCAGCAGCTCATACGATTGGGGTAGCACAGATACGCAGTATTTT. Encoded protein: CASSSYDWGSTDTQYF.

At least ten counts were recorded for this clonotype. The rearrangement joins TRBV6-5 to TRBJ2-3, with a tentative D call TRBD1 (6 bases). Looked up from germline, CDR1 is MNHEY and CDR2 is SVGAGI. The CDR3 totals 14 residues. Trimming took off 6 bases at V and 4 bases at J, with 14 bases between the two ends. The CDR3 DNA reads TGTGCCAGCAGCTCCCGGACAGCCGCAGATACGCAGTATTTT. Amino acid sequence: CASSSRTAADTQYF.

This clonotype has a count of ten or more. In DNA form, the CDR3 reads TGTGCCAGCAGCGGCGGGCCAGGGGGTTCCTACGAGCAGTACTTC. Translating gives CASSGGPGGSYEQYF. The chain links TRBV7-2 to TRBJ2-7, with 7 positions matching TRBD1. The V gene's germline CDR1 is SGHTA and CDR2 FQGNSA. V trimming: 5 bases; J trimming: 1 base; junction bases outside the gene matches: 8. This CDR3 is 15 amino acids long.

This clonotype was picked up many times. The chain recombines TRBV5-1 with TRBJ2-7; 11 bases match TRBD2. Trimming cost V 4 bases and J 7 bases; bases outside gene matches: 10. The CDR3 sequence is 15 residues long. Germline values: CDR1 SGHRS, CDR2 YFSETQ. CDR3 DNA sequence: TGCGCCAGCAGCGTCACTAGCGGGAGTACTAGGGAGCAGTACTTC. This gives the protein CASSVTSGSTREQYF.

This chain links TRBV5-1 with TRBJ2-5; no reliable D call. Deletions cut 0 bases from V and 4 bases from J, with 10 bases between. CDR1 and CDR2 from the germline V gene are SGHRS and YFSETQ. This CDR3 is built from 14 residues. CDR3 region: CASSLGGGPETQYF. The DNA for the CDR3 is TGCGCCAGCAGCTTGGGTGGTGGGCCAGAGACCCAGTACTTC.

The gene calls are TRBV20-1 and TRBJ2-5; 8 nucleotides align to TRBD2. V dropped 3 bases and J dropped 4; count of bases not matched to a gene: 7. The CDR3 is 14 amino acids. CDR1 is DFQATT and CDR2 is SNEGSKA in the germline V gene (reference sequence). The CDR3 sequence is CSASDGGAGETQYF. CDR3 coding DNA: TGCAGTGCTAGTGACGGGGGGGCGGGAGAGACCCAGTACTTC.

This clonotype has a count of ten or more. The CDR3 spells CSARTNQETQYF. The CDR3, as DNA: TGCAGTGCTAGGACTAACCAAGAGACCCAGTACTTC. This rearrangement joins TRBV20-1 to TRBJ2-5; TRBD2 is a possible D gene (5 bases). The length of the CDR3 is 12 residues. The germline V gene has CDR1 DFQATT and CDR2 SNEGSKA (reference sequence). The ends were cut back, 3 bases at V and 0 bases at J, with 5 bases in the middle.

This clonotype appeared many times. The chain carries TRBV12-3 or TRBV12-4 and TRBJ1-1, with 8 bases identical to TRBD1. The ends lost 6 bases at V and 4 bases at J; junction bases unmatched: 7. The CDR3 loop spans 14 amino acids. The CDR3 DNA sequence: TGTGCCAGCAGCTATACAGGGGGGATCACTGAAGCTTTCTTT. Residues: CASSYTGGITEAFF.

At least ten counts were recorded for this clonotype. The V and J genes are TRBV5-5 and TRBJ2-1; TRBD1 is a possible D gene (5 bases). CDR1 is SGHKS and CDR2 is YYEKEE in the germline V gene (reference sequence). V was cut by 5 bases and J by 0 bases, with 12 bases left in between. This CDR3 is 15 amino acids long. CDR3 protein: CASSSAGSSYNEQFF. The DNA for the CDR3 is TGTGCCAGCAGTTCTGCAGGGTCCTCCTACAATGAGCAGTTCTTC.

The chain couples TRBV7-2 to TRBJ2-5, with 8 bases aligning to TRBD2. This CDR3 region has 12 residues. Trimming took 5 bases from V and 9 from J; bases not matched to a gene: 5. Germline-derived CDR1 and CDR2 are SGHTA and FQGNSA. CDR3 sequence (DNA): TGTGCCAGCAGCAACCGGGGGGGGCCCCAGTACTTC. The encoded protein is CASSNRGGPQYF. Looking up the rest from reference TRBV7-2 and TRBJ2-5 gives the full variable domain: GAGVSQSPSNKVTEKGKDVELRCDPISGHTALYWYRQSLGQGLEFLIYFQGNSAPDKSGLPSDRFSAERTGGSVSTLTIQRTQQEDSAVYLCASSNRGGPQYFGPGTRLLVL.

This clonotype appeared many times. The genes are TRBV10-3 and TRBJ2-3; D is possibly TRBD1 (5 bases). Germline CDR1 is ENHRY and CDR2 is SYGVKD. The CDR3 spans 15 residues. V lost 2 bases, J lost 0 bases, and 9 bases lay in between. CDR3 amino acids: CAISERRGSTDTQYF. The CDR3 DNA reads TGTGCCATCAGTGAGCGAAGGGGTAGCACAGATACGCAGTATTTT.

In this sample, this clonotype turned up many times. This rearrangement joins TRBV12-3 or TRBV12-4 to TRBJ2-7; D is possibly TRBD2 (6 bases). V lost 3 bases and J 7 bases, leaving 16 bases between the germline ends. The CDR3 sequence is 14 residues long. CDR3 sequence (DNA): TGTGCCAGCAGTTTTCACGGGGGTTTTTGGGAGCAGTACTTC. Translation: CASSFHGGFWEQYF.

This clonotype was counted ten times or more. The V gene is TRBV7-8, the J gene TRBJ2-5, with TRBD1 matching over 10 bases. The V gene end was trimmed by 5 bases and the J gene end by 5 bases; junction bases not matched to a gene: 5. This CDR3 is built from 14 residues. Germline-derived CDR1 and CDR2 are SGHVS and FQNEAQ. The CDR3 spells CASSQDRGYETQYF. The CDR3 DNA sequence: TGTGCCAGCAGCCAGGACAGGGGGTATGAGACCCAGTACTTC. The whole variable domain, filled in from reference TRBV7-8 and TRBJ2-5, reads GAGVSQSPRYKVAKRGQDVALRCDPISGHVSLFWYQQALGQGPEFLTYFQNEAQLDKSGLPSDRFFAERPEGSVSTLKIQRTQQEDSAVYLCASSQDRGYETQYFGPGTRLLVL.

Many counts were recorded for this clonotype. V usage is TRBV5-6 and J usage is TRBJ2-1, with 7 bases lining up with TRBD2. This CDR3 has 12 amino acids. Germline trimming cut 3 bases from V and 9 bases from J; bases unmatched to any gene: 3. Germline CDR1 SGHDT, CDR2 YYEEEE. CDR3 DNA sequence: TGTGCCAGCAGCTCCGAGCGGGGTGAGCAGTTCTTC. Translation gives CASSSERGEQFF.